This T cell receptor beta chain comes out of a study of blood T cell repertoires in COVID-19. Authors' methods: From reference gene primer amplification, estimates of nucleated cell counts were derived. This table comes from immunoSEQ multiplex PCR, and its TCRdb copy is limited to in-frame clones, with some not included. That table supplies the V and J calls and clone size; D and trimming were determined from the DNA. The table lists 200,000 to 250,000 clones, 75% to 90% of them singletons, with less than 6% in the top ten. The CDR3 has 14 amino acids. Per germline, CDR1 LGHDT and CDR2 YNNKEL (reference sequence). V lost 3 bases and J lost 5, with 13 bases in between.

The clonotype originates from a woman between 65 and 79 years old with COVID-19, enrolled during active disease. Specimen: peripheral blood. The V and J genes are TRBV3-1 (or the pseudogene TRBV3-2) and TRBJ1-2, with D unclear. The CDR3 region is CASSQLSPGYGYTF. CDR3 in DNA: TGTGCCAGCAGCCAGTTATCTCCGGGGTATGGCTACACCTTC.